This T cell receptor beta chain was recorded in a study of long-term antiretroviral therapy in people with HIV. Deletions cut 0 bases from V and 5 bases from J, with 14 bases between. The CDR3 runs to 16 residues. Every donor contributed at least one pre-ART and at least two post-ART PBMC samples. At survey level, the immunoSEQ assay was run in its v3.0 version. Using immunoSEQ multiplex PCR, the repertoire was profiled, and TCRdb retains in-frame clones only, with some absent. In the table there are about 24,000 clones, under 90% of which are singletons. The sequence derives from a woman between 18 and 29 years old with HIV. The chain uses TRBV23-1 and TRBJ2-1; D is tentatively TRBD1 or TRBD2 (5 bases each). TRBV23-1 is an ORF, and what it does is uncertain. The sample in question was unsorted PBMCs, obtained at the start of antiretroviral therapy, before treatment. In DNA, the CDR3 is TGCGCCAGCAGTCAATCCGGCAGGGAGACCCACAATGAGCAGTTCTTC. Translated, it gives CASSQSGRETHNEQFF.